This T cell receptor beta chain came from a study of monozygotic twins with inflammatory bowel disease. Each UMI, carrying a 6-nucleotide sample barcode, came from template switching. TCRdb reprocessed the 5' RACE reads and reports one entry per CDR3 protein, with no DNA. The sample data list some 440,000 distinct CDR3 sequences. Germline CDR1 reads MNHEY; CDR2 reads SMNVEV (reference sequence). There are 12 residues in the CDR3. Investigators pulled total RNA out of whole blood and did not sort T cells. What was sequenced was blood. The TCR sequence derives from a human donor with ulcerative colitis or Crohn's disease, or a healthy co-twin of an affected twin (not recorded which). This rearrangement joins TRBV27 to TRBJ2-7; TCRdb indicates TRBD2, and absent DNA this call remains unverified. The CDR3 is CASGLSPYEQYF.